The present TCR beta chain was sequenced within a study of blood T cell repertoires in COVID-19 (dated by TCRdb to 2018 to 2021). Some background on the complete study: The collaborator samples originated in the United States, Italy and Spain and spanned the acute and convalescent phases of COVID-19. A de-identified subject ID, COVID-19 status, age in years and sex were almost always included in the sample metadata. Subjects who had been exposed to COVID-19, were actively infected with it, or had recovered from it provided the deeply sampled blood TCRbeta repertoires that made up the dataset. Where available, HLA class I and class II types were taken from metadata supplied by the sample provider and were not determined by assay-based typing. The repertoires were released in a freely available public database intended as a resource for research on the immune response to SARS-CoV-2. The prospective study material was composed of cDNA or gDNA derived from T cells, B-cell-depleted T cells, or PBMCs. The samples were drawn from two sources: the first 160 participants of the ongoing ImmuneRACE study, and fewer than 1,500 subjects contributed by 6 global collaborators. General conclusions and limits of the study: Clinical and demographic metadata were provided uncurated, with the amount varying by source and participant.

TCRbeta CDR3 regions were amplified from genomic DNA by means of the immunoSEQ Assay, a bias-controlled multiplex PCR. Under the source paper's analysis protocol: Nucleated cell counts per sample were estimated from amplification of reference gene primers within the assay. To quantify the absolute abundance of each unique TCRbeta CDR3 rearrangement, sequence reads were collapsed and filtered. Productive Simpson clonality was computed per sample as the square root of Simpson's diversity index over productive rearrangements. The source is immuneACCESS, and TCRdb retained only in-frame sequences with V and J called. Part of the clones is not carried over; for the studies checked, unresolved V genes explain less than half of this, and the remainder is unexplained. Clone size and the V and J calls come from that table; the DNA yielded D and trimming. In this sample the table shows over 100,000 clones, 86% of which occur a single time. Around 10% of the sample goes to the ten largest clones.

Concerning this clone itself: It has no known antigen specificity. Per-nucleotide qualities are absent, and no much larger clonotype sits a single base away.

V loses 3 bases of germline sequence and J loses 2 bases, and the interval between the two ends is 13 bases. As encoded in the germline V gene (reference sequence), CDR1 is GTSNPN while CDR2 is SVGIG. The CDR3 holds 14 amino acids from the cysteine to the phenylalanine. The kept DNA is CDR3 alone, 42 bases in frame from the first base. In Seattle, one collaborating source enrolled patients while the infection was active and tracked those patients longitudinally over the course of disease. The collaborating institutions used their own protocols to collect whole blood in K2EDTA tubes. Collaborator samples were shipped for TCRbeta analysis as frozen whole blood, isolated PBMCs, or DNA extracted from either sample type.

Material: peripheral blood. Recombination linked TRBV30 to TRBJ1-2; no D segment can be confidently identified. This TCR derives from a woman in her 70s with COVID-19, enrolled during active disease. The DNA sequence is as follows: TGTGCCTGGAGACTAACTCCACCGAACTATGGCTACACCTTC. It specifies CAWRLTPPNYGYTF.